These 9 T cell receptor beta chains came from one sample sequenced in a study of molecular identifiers for immune sequencing clone quantification. TCRdb reprocessed the PCR reads with MiXCR, giving one entry per CDR3 protein. The sample shows approximately 500,000 distinct CDR3 sequences, around 23% of them seen only once. The material sequenced was naive CD8+ T cells from blood, with Jurkat cell RNA spiked in. The subset denotes: FACS-sorted CD8+CD4-CCR7+CD45RA+ naive T cells. These receptors were taken from a human donor in good health. Some libraries in this study had Jurkat cell RNA spiked in.

The chain carries TRBV7-9 and TRBJ2-2; the match to TRBD2 covers 7 bases. V shed 4 bases, J shed 0 bases, and the junction held 11 bases outside the gene matches. This CDR3 comprises 18 residues. Germline loops: CDR1 SEHNR, CDR2 FQNEAQ (reference sequence). CDR3 amino acids: CASSSRLASPSNTGELFF. The CDR3 nucleotides read TGTGCCAGCAGCTCCCGACTAGCATCCCCTTCGAACACCGGGGAGCTGTTTTTT.

The V and J genes are TRBV20-1 and TRBJ2-7, with 10 positions matching TRBD1. V was clipped by 4 bases and J by 5 bases; unmatched bases: 8. The CDR3 extends over 14 amino acids. CDR1 DFQATT and CDR2 SNEGSKA come from the germline V gene (reference sequence). The CDR3 nucleotides read TGCAGTGCTAACCTTAGGGACAGGGGAAACGAGCAGTACTTC. This encodes CSANLRDRGNEQYF.

This clonotype has at least ten counts. This chain joins TRBV20-1 and TRBJ2-7; D possibly corresponds to TRBD1 (5 bases). CDR3 length: 12 amino acids. With 1 base removed from V and 3 bases from J, the gap between germline ends came to 7 bases. Germline-derived CDR1 and CDR2 are DFQATT and SNEGSKA (reference sequence). CDR3 DNA sequence: TGCAGTGCTAGAGGGCAGGGCTACGAGCAGTACTTC. This translates into CSARGQGYEQYF.

This clonotype occurred a few times. The chain joins TRBV6-2 or TRBV6-3 to TRBJ1-5, with 8 positions matching TRBD1. Germline V gene data show CDR1 as MNHEY and CDR2 as SVGEGT. The CDR3 extends over 14 amino acids. The V segment lost 6 bases and the J segment 7 bases; nucleotides outside the gene matches: 8. The CDR3: CASRHGQGIQPQHF. CDR3 bases: TGTGCCAGCAGACACGGACAGGGCATACAGCCCCAGCATTTT.

As concerns this clonotype: This is likely a read error, given that the CDR3 carries no conserved phenylalanine or tryptophan at its end. The gene calls are TRBV24-1 and TRBJ1-2, with D possibly TRBD1 on 5 matching bases. Germline V gene lookup returns CDR1 KGHDR and CDR2 SFDVKD. The CDR3 totals 11 residues. Trimming removed 7 bases from V and 4 bases from J, with 6 bases in between. The CDR3 spells CATSDSYGYTL. The CDR3 DNA follows: TGTGCCACCAGCGACAGCTATGGCTACACCCTC.

As for this clonotype: Germline is not matched at one junction end, which may reflect a read error. Here the CDR3 reads CARSVQTSGGQEQYF. For the CDR3, the DNA is TGTGCCCGGAGTGTACAAACTAGCGGGGGACAAGAGCAGTACTTC. The chain employs TRBV30 and TRBJ2-7; 11 nucleotides line up with TRBD2. The CDR3 spans 15 residues. CDR1 is GTSNPN, CDR2 SVGIG, per germline (reference sequence).

The rearrangement joins TRBV12-3 or TRBV12-4 to TRBJ1-5; TRBD1 might be the D (5 bases). The germline V and J ends were trimmed by 6 bases and 4 bases, with 16 bases remaining between them. The CDR3 extends over 15 amino acids. The CDR3 spells CASSGGRAANQPQHF. In nucleotides, the CDR3 is TGTGCCAGCAGCGGGGGTAGGGCAGCAAATCAGCCCCAGCATTTT.

This clonotype has ten or more counts. The chain couples TRBV12-3 or TRBV12-4 to TRBJ2-7; 8 bases fit TRBD2. The CDR3 is 17 amino acids. J lost 4 bases, V lost 7 bases, and 18 bases had no gene match. The CDR3 coding sequence is TGTGCCAGCACCAACTCGCGATGGGGACTAGTGGGGTACGAGCAGTACTTC. Its protein is CASTNSRWGLVGYEQYF.

To note about this clonotype: A much bigger clone sits one base away, suggesting this may be a read error. The chain joins TRBV20-1 to TRBJ2-7; a weak D match, TRBD2 (5 bases). The V gene's germline CDR1 is DFQATT and CDR2 SNEGSKA (reference sequence). This CDR3 has 11 amino acids. V lost 1 base, J lost 9 bases, and 10 bases lay in between. DNA of the CDR3: TGCAGTGCTAGAGCGGGGTTCGGGCAGTACTTC. Translating gives CSARAGFGQYF.